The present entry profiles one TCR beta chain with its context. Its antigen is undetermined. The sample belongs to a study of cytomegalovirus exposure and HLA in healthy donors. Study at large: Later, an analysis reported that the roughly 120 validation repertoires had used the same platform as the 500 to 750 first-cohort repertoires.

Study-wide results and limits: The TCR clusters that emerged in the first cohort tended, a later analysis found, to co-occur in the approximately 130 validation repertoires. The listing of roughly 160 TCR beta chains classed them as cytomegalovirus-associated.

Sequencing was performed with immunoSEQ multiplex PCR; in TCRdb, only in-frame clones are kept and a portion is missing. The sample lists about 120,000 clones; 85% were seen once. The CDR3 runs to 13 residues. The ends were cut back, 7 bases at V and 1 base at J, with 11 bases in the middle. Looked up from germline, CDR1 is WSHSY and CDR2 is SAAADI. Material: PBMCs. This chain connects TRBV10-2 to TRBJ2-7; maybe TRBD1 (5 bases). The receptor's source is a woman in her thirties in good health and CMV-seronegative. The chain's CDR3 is CASTPRQSYEQYF. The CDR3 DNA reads TGCGCCAGCACTCCCCGACAGTCCTACGAGCAGTACTTC.